The sequence of this T cell receptor (beta chain) was determined in a study of human T cells and chemical hapten exposure. Study outcomes and limitations: PT1 expanded TCR numbers rose with patch test score.

This clonotype was counted at least ten times. Its antigen is currently unknown. At one of its ends the junction is not consistent with the germline gene, which may arise from a read error. In the authors' workflow: Sample TCR counts, which ranged from about 23,224 to 750,000, had a median of roughly 92,000. MiXCR, applied by TCRdb to the RACE reads, yields one record per CDR3 protein. For this entry, the V and J calls and clone size follow TCRdb and not the study's own pipeline. Of some 82,000 distinct CDR3 sequences listed, 5% to 8.5% are singletons. The CDR3 is made up of 14 amino acids. Germline CDR1 is SSHAT and CDR2 is FNYEAQ (reference sequence). Time point given: patch test 2, 6 weeks after DPC sensitization. Sample treatment: therapeutic diphenylcyclopropenone sensitization with weekly scalp DPC.

The sequencing used whole blood, collected in connection with sensitization to the hapten diphenylcyclopropenone (DPC). This receptor was taken from a woman aged 30 to 39 with alopecia areata. Some clones in this sample may be carry-over from other donors' samples. The chain couples TRBV7-7 to TRBJ2-5; TRBD2 matches at 8 bases. This CDR3 reads CASSLRQAGATQYF. The CDR3 nucleotides are TGTGCTAGCAGCTTACGGCAAGCGGGGGCGACCCAGTACTTC.